These T cell receptor beta chains were read from a single sample in a study of blood T cell repertoires in COVID-19. The data were produced by immunoSEQ multiplex PCR, yet TCRdb's version contains in-frame clones alone and is incomplete. The profile shows some 160,000 clones, 84% of them singletons. Sequenced sample: PBMCs or T cells enriched from blood (not recorded which). The receptors here all came from a woman aged 50 to 60 who had recovered from COVID-19. The CDR3 runs from the conserved cysteine through the conserved F or W. Each record gives: clone size, D gene, V gene, J gene, CDR3 protein, CDR3 DNA. The D gene is left open where the match is weak. Rows give clone size only sometimes, using once, few, many, or a class for an expanded clone.

.,.,TRBV4-2,TRBJ1-5,CASSPDLGGKPQHF,TGTGCCAGCAGCCCGGACCTGGGGGGGAAGCCCCAGCATTTT
.,.,TRBV21-1,TRBJ2-7,CASSKVLPWGVHEQYF,TGTGCCAGCAGCAAAGTTTTACCGTGGGGGGTTCACGAGCAGTACTTC
.,.,TRBV19,TRBJ2-7,CASSIDRDITTKQYF,TGTGCCAGTAGTATAGATCGGGACATCACTACGAAGCAGTACTTC
once,TRBD1,TRBV6-2/TRBV6-3,TRBJ1-2,CASSYRDRVFYGYTF,TGTGCCAGCAGTTACCGCGACAGGGTTTTCTATGGCTACACCTTC
.,TRBD1,TRBV11-2,TRBJ2-1,CASSLGTGGMGEQFF,TGTGCCAGCAGCTTGGGGACAGGGGGGATGGGTGAGCAGTTCTTC
once,.,TRBV24-1,TRBJ2-1,CATSDLYHFNNEQFF,TGTGCCACCAGTGATTTGTACCACTTCAACAATGAGCAGTTCTTC
.,.,TRBV19,TRBJ1-5,CASSMGLPGNQPQHF,TGTGCCAGTAGTATGGGGTTACCAGGGAATCAGCCCCAGCATTTT
.,.,TRBV5-6,TRBJ1-2,CASSAVGSGSYGYTF,TGTGCCAGCAGTGCGGTGGGCTCGGGGTCCTATGGCTACACCTTC
.,TRBD2,TRBV7-3,TRBJ2-1,CASSSLAGPYNEQFF,TGTGCCAGCAGCTCGCTAGCGGGGCCATACAATGAGCAGTTCTTC
.,TRBD2,TRBV24-1,TRBJ2-1,CATSTSGTGNEQFF,TGTGCCACCTCTACTAGCGGGACTGGGAATGAGCAGTTCTTC
.,.,TRBV7-3,TRBJ2-1,CASSSQGGKNNEQFF,TGTGCCAGCAGCTCTCAGGGGGGAAAAAACAATGAGCAGTTCTTC
.,TRBD2,TRBV6-2/TRBV6-3,TRBJ2-7,CASSIPGLAGTYEQYF,TGTGCCAGCAGCATCCCGGGACTAGCGGGAACCTACGAGCAGTACTTC
.,TRBD1,TRBV27,TRBJ1-2,CASSQQGTLYGYTF,TGTGCCAGCAGTCAACAGGGGACCCTCTATGGCTACACCTTC
.,.,TRBV24-1,TRBJ2-5,CATSHTGVPGTQYF,TGTGCCACCTCGCATACAGGTGTCCCGGGGACCCAGTACTTC
once,TRBD1,TRBV6-5,TRBJ2-3,CASTPGTGGADTQYF,TGTGCCAGCACCCCCGGGACAGGGGGCGCAGATACGCAGTATTTT
.,.,TRBV10-3,TRBJ2-4,CAISESSGAKNIQYF,TGTGCCATCAGTGAGTCTAGCGGAGCCAAAAACATTCAGTACTTC
.,TRBD1,TRBV5-1,TRBJ1-6,CASSYLPTGAINSPLHF,TGCGCCAGCAGCTATCTCCCGACAGGGGCGATTAATTCACCCCTCCACTTT
.,.,TRBV11-3,TRBJ1-3,CASSGGPYSGNTIYF,TGTGCCAGCAGCGGGGGCCCATACTCTGGAAACACCATATATTTT
once,TRBD1,TRBV19,TRBJ1-1,CASWNRGNTEAFF,TGTGCCAGTTGGAACAGGGGGAACACTGAAGCTTTCTTT
few,.,TRBV6-2/TRBV6-3,TRBJ2-2,CASSYSSVGELFF,TGTGCCAGCAGTTACTCGTCAGTCGGGGAGCTGTTTTTT
.,TRBD1,TRBV5-6,TRBJ2-4,CASSLTTGQYTKNIQYF,TGTGCCAGCAGCTTGACGACGGGACAGTATACCAAAAACATTCAGTACTTC
.,TRBD2,TRBV27,TRBJ2-1,CASQPPGLTIGHEQFF,TGTGCCAGTCAACCCCCGGGACTAACAATTGGCCATGAGCAGTTCTTC
.,TRBD1,TRBV18,TRBJ1-4,CASSPRQGAAEKLFF,TGTGCCAGCTCGCCCCGACAGGGGGCCGCTGAAAAACTGTTTTTT
few,TRBD1,TRBV5-1,TRBJ2-1,CASSPTGGPYNEQFF,TGCGCCAGCAGTCCCACAGGGGGCCCCTACAATGAGCAGTTCTTC
few,TRBD1,TRBV7-2,TRBJ1-4,CASGQGGAGEKLFF,TGTGCCAGCGGACAAGGGGGCGCGGGCGAGAAACTGTTTTTT
.,.,TRBV6-5,TRBJ1-3,CASSYSPLGRNTIYF,TGTGCCAGCAGTTACTCCCCTCTGGGCCGAAACACCATATATTTT